The 20 T cell receptor beta chains below were found in one sample sequenced in a study of technical replicates of blood from a handful of donors. Assay: immunoSEQ multiplex PCR; the TCRdb copy retains only in-frame clones and omits some. This table has around 80,000 clones, 95% to 98% appearing once. The sample comprised T cells isolated from PBMCs. Every receptor here comes from a human donor in good health.

The chain couples TRBV9 to TRBJ1-3; D not resolved. CDR3 length: 15 amino acids. Between the trimmed V and J ends, which lost 3 bases and 0 bases, there was a span of 10 bases. CDR1 is SGDLS, CDR2 YYNGEE, per germline. The CDR3 region has the DNA TGTGCCAGCAGCGCGCACCCCAGCTCTGGAAACACCATATATTTT. Its translation: CASSAHPSSGNTIYF.

The chain couples TRBV14 to TRBJ2-7; TRBD1 is a possible D gene (5 bases). V was trimmed by 2 bases and J by 1 base, leaving 9 bases between them. This CDR3 region has 14 residues. Germline-derived CDR1 and CDR2 are SGHDN and FVKESK. CDR3 residues: CASSQQKGSYEQYF. DNA for the CDR3: TGTGCCAGCAGCCAACAGAAGGGGTCCTACGAGCAGTACTTC.

The rearrangement joins TRBV5-6 to TRBJ2-3; D not certain. With 3 bases removed from V and 4 bases from J, the gap between germline ends came to 6 bases. The germline CDR1 and CDR2 sequences are SGHDT and YYEEEE. This CDR3 comprises 12 residues. DNA of the CDR3: TGTGCCAGCAGCTCCCCGGCAGATACGCAGTATTTT. Protein: CASSSPADTQYF.

The chain couples TRBV4-1 to TRBJ1-4; 9 bases align to TRBD1. The germline gives CDR1 MGHRA, CDR2 YSYEKL. The CDR3 loop spans 16 amino acids. Losses at the gene ends were 2 bases for V and 7 bases for J; bases not matched to a gene: 8. CDR3 nucleotide sequence: TGCGCCAGCAGCCAACATACAGGGGGCGGTGCTGAAAAACTGTTTTTT. This gives the protein CASSQHTGGGAEKLFF.

The rearrangement links TRBV5-1 to TRBJ2-1; 9 bases match TRBD1. Germline CDR1 SGHRS, CDR2 YFSETQ. Unmatched junction bases numbered 12, after V lost 3 bases and J lost 8 bases. There are 16 residues in the CDR3. The CDR3 DNA reads as TGCGCCAGCAGCTCGTCCGGGACAGGGTATAGCCATGAGCAGTTCTTC. This gives the protein CASSSSGTGYSHEQFF.

The rearrangement joins TRBV7-3 to TRBJ2-5; 11 bases agree with TRBD2. The CDR3 consists of 16 residues. Germline values: CDR1 SGHTA, CDR2 FQGTGA. The ends lost 3 bases at V and 7 bases at J; junction bases unmatched: 10. CDR3 coding DNA: TGTGCCAGCAGCTTGGTAGCGGGGGGGCTCGCTGCGACCCAGTACTTC. Its translation: CASSLVAGGLAATQYF.

The J gene is TRBJ2-7, the V gene TRBV19; 10 nucleotides match TRBD2. Germline lookup yields CDR1 LNHDA and CDR2 SQIVND (reference sequence). The V and J ends lost 4 bases and 8 bases, in that order; junction bases with no gene match: 5. The CDR3 spans 13 residues. In nucleotides, the CDR3 is TGTGCCAGTAGTACACCGGGACTAGCGCAGCAGTACTTC. It yields the protein CASSTPGLAQQYF.

The V gene is TRBV5-1, the J gene TRBJ2-7, with D possibly being TRBD1 (5 bases). Per germline, CDR1 SGHRS and CDR2 YFSETQ. V was pared by 3 bases and J by 3 bases, with 25 bases between. There are 18 residues in the CDR3. The CDR3 reads CASSSRPAGSDIDYEQYF. The DNA for the CDR3 is TGCGCCAGCAGCTCCAGGCCCGCCGGGTCGGACATCGACTACGAGCAGTACTTC.

This chain links TRBV4-1 with TRBJ1-1; tentatively, D is TRBD1 (5 bases). Germline CDR1 and CDR2: MGHRA and YSYEKL. V gave up 0 bases and J gave up 7 bases, with 12 bases separating them. The CDR3 loop spans 14 amino acids. CDR3 sequence (DNA): TGCGCCAGCAGCCAAGATGACCGAAGGGGTGAAGCTTTCTTT. Its translation: CASSQDDRRGEAFF.

The chain is built from TRBV5-6 and TRBJ2-7; no reliable D call. The CDR3 covers 13 residues. V shed 0 bases and J shed 3 bases, with 7 bases lying between them. CDR1 and CDR2 from the germline V gene are SGHDT and YYEEEE. The DNA for the CDR3 is TGTGCCAGCAGCTTGGACAACTACTACGAGCAGTACTTC. Translated, it gives CASSLDNYYEQYF.

In the case of this clone: Other nucleotide sequences from this sample produce the same CDR3. V usage is TRBV4-1 and J usage is TRBJ1-5; D gene ambiguous. Trimming left V 1 base short and J 2 bases short, with 9 bases between. Germline CDR1 and CDR2: MGHRA and YSYEKL. This CDR3 region has 15 residues. The CDR3 nucleotides read TGCGCCAGCAGCCAAGGTCGGGGTGGCAATCAGCCCCAGCATTTT. Amino acid sequence: CASSQGRGGNQPQHF.

This sequence joins TRBV21-1 and TRBJ2-5; the D call of TRBD2 is as the table states it, not checked on the DNA. TRBV21-1 is a documented pseudogene. This CDR3 spans 19 amino acids. The CDR3 region has the DNA TGTGCCAGCATAAAGGCGGGACTAGCTCAAGCAAAGTACCAAGAGACCCAGTACTTC. This codes for CASIKAGLAQAKYQETQYF.

The rearrangement uses TRBV6-4 and TRBJ2-1; 9 bases are a match to TRBD2. V was clipped by 3 bases and J by 8 bases; unmatched bases: 8. Germline-derived CDR1 and CDR2 are MRHNA and SNTAGT. CDR3 size: 15 residues. This CDR3 is CASSEGGGAIHEQFF. CDR3 coding DNA: TGTGCCAGCAGTGAGGGCGGGGGGGCCATCCATGAGCAGTTCTTC.

The rearrangement joins TRBV7-8 to TRBJ2-2; no reliable D call. The CDR3 consists of 14 residues. V lost 8 bases and J lost 6, with 16 bases in between. Germline values: CDR1 SGHVS, CDR2 FQNEAQ. The CDR3 sequence is CASLKELRPGELFF. The CDR3, as DNA: TGTGCCAGCTTAAAAGAATTGAGGCCCGGGGAGCTGTTTTTT.

The CDR3 coding sequence is TGTGCCTGGAGTGTACTAGCTAACACAGATACGCAGTATTTT. It specifies CAWSVLANTDTQYF. The J gene is TRBJ2-3, the V gene TRBV30; maybe TRBD2 (6 bases). The germline V and J ends were trimmed by 0 bases and 2 bases, with 9 bases remaining between them. Germline CDR1 and CDR2: GTSNPN and SVGIG (reference sequence). The CDR3 sequence is 14 residues long. Based on the CDR3 plus reference TRBV30 and TRBJ2-3, the full variable domain is SQTIHQWPATLVQPVGSPLSLECTVEGTSNPNLYWYRQAAGRGLQLLFYSVGIGQISSEVPQNLSASRPQDRQFILSSKKLLLSDSGFYLCAWSVLANTDTQYFGPGTRLTVL.

The chain links TRBV27 to TRBJ2-5; D is undetermined. The V end was cut by 5 bases, the J end by 2 bases, with 12 bases between. Germline V lookup: CDR1 MNHEY, CDR2 SMNVEV (reference sequence). This CDR3 is built from 14 residues. The CDR3: CASSPFGLQETQYF. The CDR3 DNA reads TGTGCCAGCAGTCCCTTTGGCCTGCAAGAGACCCAGTACTTC.

This sequence joins TRBV13 and TRBJ1-1, with D maybe TRBD1 (5 bases). Germline V CDR1 and CDR2: PRHDT, FYEKMQ (reference sequence). V was trimmed by 4 bases and J by 1 base, leaving 13 bases between them. The CDR3 spans 15 residues. The CDR3 nucleotides read TGTGCCAGCAGCTCCTTTGGGGGGGAGAACACTGAAGCTTTCTTT. Amino acids: CASSSFGGENTEAFF.

The V gene is TRBV7-2, the J gene TRBJ2-7; TRBD2 is a possible D gene (6 bases). The CDR3 has 16 residues. V was pared by 1 base and J by 5 bases, with 18 bases between. Germline-derived CDR1 and CDR2 are SGHTA and FQGNSA. The CDR3 here is CASSLDSSGVGNEQYF. The CDR3, as DNA: TGTGCCAGCAGCTTAGACAGCTCGGGGGTTGGAAACGAGCAGTACTTC.

J is TRBJ1-4 and V is TRBV4-1, with a tentative D call TRBD1 (6 bases). V shed 4 bases and J shed 8 bases, with 20 bases lying between them. CDR3 length: 16 residues. Per germline, CDR1 MGHRA and CDR2 YSYEKL. CDR3 DNA sequence: TGCGCCAGCAGCCTACTGAAGGGGGTTCAGAGCGAAAAACTGTTTTTT. This translates into CASSLLKGVQSEKLFF.

The chain is built from TRBV14 and TRBJ1-1, with D possibly matching TRBD1 (6 bases). Germline CDR1 SGHDN, CDR2 FVKESK. V was cut by 3 bases and J by 5 bases, with 16 bases left in between. The CDR3 runs 15 residues. The CDR3 here is CASSQYRVMGTEAFF. CDR3 sequence (DNA): TGTGCCAGCAGCCAGTACAGGGTTATGGGGACTGAAGCTTTCTTT.